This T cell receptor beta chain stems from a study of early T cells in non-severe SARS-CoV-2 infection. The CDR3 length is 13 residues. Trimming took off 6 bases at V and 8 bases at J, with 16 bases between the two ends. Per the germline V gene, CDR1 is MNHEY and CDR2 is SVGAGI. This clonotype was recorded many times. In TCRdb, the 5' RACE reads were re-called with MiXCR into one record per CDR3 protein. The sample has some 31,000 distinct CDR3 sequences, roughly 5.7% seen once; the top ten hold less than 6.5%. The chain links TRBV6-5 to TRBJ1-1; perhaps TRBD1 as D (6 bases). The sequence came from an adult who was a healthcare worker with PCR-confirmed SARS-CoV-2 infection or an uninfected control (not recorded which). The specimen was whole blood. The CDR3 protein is CASSSTGTTEAFF. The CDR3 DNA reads TGTGCCAGCAGCAGTACCGGGACAACGGAAGCTTTCTTT.